The clone carrying this T cell receptor (beta chain) was seen only a few times. As yet, its antigen is unknown. TCR beta CDR3 region amplification was performed from RNA transcripts. HTBI primers were the set used in a first-round RT-PCR of the TCR CDR3. MiXCR was run by TCRdb on the multiplex PCR reads, yielding one entry per CDR3 protein. The repertoire holds approximately 380,000 distinct CDR3 sequences, with 11% to 15% as singletons. This sample stems from a study of T cells in Graves' hyperthyroidism and ophthalmopathy. Study-wide results and caveats: Stable hyperthyroidism was told apart from ophthalmopathy by a model built on 13 V-J features.

Ophthalmopathy cases scored 3 or more on the Clinical Activity Score and 4 or more on NOSPECS grade, with duration below 3 months. The CDR3 is made up of 17 amino acids. Losses at the gene ends were 3 bases for V and 1 base for J; bases not matched to a gene: 3. CDR1 is SGDLS and CDR2 is YYNGEE in the germline V gene. This receptor was identified in a man aged 50 or older with Graves' ophthalmopathy. The V gene is TRBV9, the J gene TRBJ2-6, with 11 bases identical to TRBD1. Sequenced material: blood. The CDR3 loop reads CASSEDRGLSGANVLTF. As DNA, the CDR3 is TGTGCCAGCAGCGAGGACAGGGGGCTATCTGGGGCCAACGTCCTGACTTTC.